Listed here are 21 T cell receptor beta chains from one sample, sequenced in a study of shared clonotypes between healthy human individuals. Only in-frame clones appear in the TCRdb table, and some are missing; sequencing was by immunoSEQ multiplex PCR. The sample records 2 million to 3 million clones, approximately 94% being singletons. The sequencing sample was made of naive CD4+ T cells from PBMCs. Subset noted: CD45RA+ positively selected. These receptors all come from a man younger than 30 in good health. Some clones in this sample may be carry-over from other donors' samples.

With respect to this clone: Other DNA sequences within the sample encode an identical CDR3. The V call is TRBV18, the J call TRBJ2-5; D gene unclear. Germline V gene lookup returns CDR1 KGHSH and CDR2 LQKENI. The V and J ends lost 5 bases and 1 base respectively, with 5 bases between them. CDR3 length equals 12 residues. The CDR3 DNA reads as TGTGCCAGCTCAACCTCCCAAGAGACCCAGTACTTC. This sequence encodes CASSTSQETQYF.

The chain has TRBV5-8 and TRBJ2-7; D uncertain. V gave up 2 bases and J gave up 0 bases, with 12 bases separating them. The CDR3 spans 15 residues. Germline CDR1 reads SGHTS; CDR2 reads YDEGEE. CDR3 sequence (DNA): TGTGCCAGCAGCTTAGGGAATGTGGGCTCCTACGAGCAGTACTTC. Protein product: CASSLGNVGSYEQYF.

The chain links TRBV19 to TRBJ1-5; 7 bases map to TRBD1. Germline CDR1 and CDR2: LNHDA and SQIVND (reference sequence). V shed 1 base, J shed 7 bases, and the junction held 7 bases outside the gene matches. The length of the CDR3 is 15 residues. CDR3: CASSIGGRGQQPQHF. The CDR3 DNA is TGTGCCAGTAGTATAGGGGGAAGGGGGCAACAGCCCCAGCATTTT.

Concerning this clone: The sample contains more than one DNA sequence encoding this CDR3. CDR3 nucleotides: TGTGCCAGCAGTGAAGCGGCTCGGAATCAGCCCCAGCATTTT. Translated: CASSEAARNQPQHF. J is TRBJ1-5 and V is TRBV2; unclear D gene. This CDR3 has 14 amino acids. The V gene's germline CDR1 is SNHLY and CDR2 FYNNEI. V lost 0 bases and J 4 bases, leaving 7 bases between the germline ends.

The chain links TRBV2 to TRBJ2-1, with 8 bases aligning to TRBD2. Germline lookup yields CDR1 SNHLY and CDR2 FYNNEI. After removal of 3 bases from V and 7 bases from J, the junction contained 5 bases not matched to a gene. The CDR3 is 14 amino acids. In DNA form, the CDR3 reads TGTGCCAGCAGTGACCGGGAGGGCCAGAATGAGCAGTTCTTC. It translates to CASSDREGQNEQFF.

The CDR3 DNA is TGTGCCAGCAGTGGACTAGCGGGACAAAAGTCCACCGGGGAGCTGTTTTTT. Translated, it gives CASSGLAGQKSTGELFF. The V gene is TRBV7-6, the J gene TRBJ2-2; 12 nucleotides match TRBD2. CDR1 SGHVS and CDR2 FNYEAQ come from the germline V gene. The CDR3 is 17 amino acids. The V gene end was trimmed by 6 bases and the J gene end by 4 bases; junction bases not matched to a gene: 9.

This clone was recorded once. The chain is built from TRBV5-1 and TRBJ1-2; D might be TRBD1 (5 bases). This CDR3 spans 15 amino acids. V lost 1 base and J lost 1, with 11 bases in between. The germline V gene has CDR1 SGHRS and CDR2 YFSETQ. The CDR3 DNA sequence: TGCGCCAGCAGCTTGAGGCTCAGGGATAACTATGGCTACACCTTC. It specifies CASSLRLRDNYGYTF.

The chain's CDR3 is CASSAIPGDTQYF. In nucleotides, the CDR3 is TGTGCCAGCAGCGCCATTCCGGGGGATACGCAGTATTTT. The gene calls are TRBV9 and TRBJ2-3, with D possibly matching TRBD2 (5 bases). The germline V gene encodes CDR1 SGDLS and CDR2 YYNGEE. Trimming cost V 3 bases and J 6 bases, with 11 bases left between them. This CDR3 region has 13 residues.

The CDR3 protein is CASRRGQVLNTEAFF. The CDR3 DNA sequence: TGCGCCAGCAGACGGGGACAGGTGTTGAACACTGAAGCTTTCTTT. V usage is TRBV5-1 and J usage is TRBJ1-1; the match to TRBD1 covers 8 bases. This CDR3 is 15 amino acids long. The V gene end was trimmed by 5 bases and the J gene end by 0 bases; junction bases not matched to a gene: 6. Germline CDR1 SGHRS, CDR2 YFSETQ.

The rearrangement joins TRBV25-1 to TRBJ1-1; weak D call: TRBD1 (6 bases). The ends were cut back, 6 bases at V and 7 bases at J, with 30 bases in the middle. This CDR3 has 18 residues. Looked up from germline, CDR1 is MGHDK and CDR2 is SYGVNS. This CDR3 is CASRGGLGGFPKAGEAFF. Written as DNA, the CDR3 is TGTGCCAGCAGGGGGGGGCTGGGGGGCTTCCCCAAAGCGGGTGAAGCTTTCTTT.

Comments on this clone: In the same sample, other DNA sequences code for this CDR3. V usage is TRBV28 and J usage is TRBJ2-7; D is possibly TRBD1 (7 bases). The V and J ends lost 9 bases and 3 bases respectively, with 15 bases between them. The CDR3 runs to 13 residues. Germline values: CDR1 MDHEN, CDR2 SYDVKM. The CDR3 is CASRGQGVYEQYF. The CDR3 DNA sequence: TGTGCCAGTCGGGGGCAGGGGGTCTACGAGCAGTACTTC.

The V call is TRBV6-4, the J call TRBJ2-7; no clear D gene. The CDR3 has 9 residues. V lost 9 bases and J lost 6, with 6 bases in between. In germline, CDR1 is MRHNA, CDR2 SNTAGT. The CDR3 spells CARRPEQYF. For the CDR3, the DNA is TGTGCCAGGAGACCCGAGCAGTACTTC.

This chain uses TRBV6-1 with TRBJ1-5, with D perhaps matching TRBD1 (6 bases). CDR3 length: 16 residues. CDR1 is MNHNS and CDR2 is SASEGT in the germline V gene. V gave up 4 bases and J gave up 1 base, with 14 bases separating them. The CDR3 region is CASSGRTAGSNQPQHF. The CDR3 DNA reads TGTGCCAGCAGTGGGAGGACAGCGGGGAGCAATCAGCCCCAGCATTTT.

The chain is built from TRBV9 and TRBJ1-1; a possible D gene is TRBD1 (6 bases). The V end was cut by 0 bases, the J end by 4 bases, with 13 bases between. Germline V CDR1 and CDR2: SGDLS, YYNGEE. This CDR3 spans 15 amino acids. CDR3 sequence reads: CASSVATRGGTEAFF. The CDR3 bases are TGTGCCAGCAGCGTAGCTACAAGGGGGGGCACTGAAGCTTTCTTT.

The chain uses TRBV5-1 and TRBJ2-3; no clear D. The CDR3 is 16 amino acids. Germline CDR1 and CDR2: SGHRS and YFSETQ. V gave up 4 bases and J gave up 2 bases, with 17 bases separating them. The CDR3 protein is CASSPQATSPTDTQYF. The CDR3 nucleotides read TGCGCCAGCAGCCCTCAGGCCACCTCCCCCACAGATACGCAGTATTTT.

The chain combines TRBV16 with TRBJ1-1, with 7 bases that match TRBD1. The CDR3 spans 13 residues. Germline-derived CDR1 and CDR2 are KGHSY and FQNENV. The ends lost 4 bases at V and 1 base at J; junction bases unmatched: 0. The CDR3 reads CASSRQGNTEAFF. CDR3 sequence (DNA): TGTGCCAGCAGCCGACAGGGGAACACTGAAGCTTTCTTT.

J is TRBJ1-2 and V is TRBV4-1; a possible D gene is TRBD1 (5 bases). The germline gives CDR1 MGHRA, CDR2 YSYEKL. V was trimmed by 1 base and J by 6 bases, leaving 15 bases between them. CDR3 length equals 15 residues. Written as DNA, the CDR3 is TGCGCCAGCAGCCAAGGGGGAGTATTGGGACATGGCTACACCTTC. This sequence encodes CASSQGGVLGHGYTF.

V gene TRBV5-4 combines with J gene TRBJ1-2; D is uncertain. The CDR3 runs 14 residues. Germline CDR1 SGHNT, CDR2 YYREEE (reference sequence). Trimming removed 5 bases at V and 0 bases at J, with 11 bases between. The CDR3 loop reads CASRNYWANYGYTF. CDR3 DNA sequence: TGTGCCAGCAGAAACTATTGGGCTAACTATGGCTACACCTTC.

This rearrangement joins TRBV7-9 to TRBJ2-7; TRBD2 might be the D (7 bases). Trimming left V 4 bases short and J 3 bases short, with 13 bases between. The germline gives CDR1 SEHNR, CDR2 FQNEAQ (reference sequence). The CDR3 extends over 14 amino acids. This CDR3 is CASSSGGRDYEQYF. CDR3 sequence (DNA): TGTGCCAGCAGCTCGGGGGGCAGGGACTACGAGCAGTACTTC.

V gene TRBV6-1 combines with J gene TRBJ2-3, with 15 bases lining up with TRBD2. The V segment lost 6 bases and the J segment 4 bases; nucleotides outside the gene matches: 2. The germline V gene has CDR1 MNHNS and CDR2 SASEGT. The CDR3 contains 15 residues. CDR3 sequence: CASSGLAGGSDTQYF. The CDR3 DNA sequence: TGTGCCAGCAGCGGACTAGCGGGAGGGTCAGATACGCAGTATTTT.

The V call is TRBV5-4, the J call TRBJ2-3; TRBD2 aligns across 7 bases. Germline assignment: CDR1 SGHNT and CDR2 YYREEE (reference sequence). V shed 0 bases, J shed 4 bases, and the junction held 8 bases outside the gene matches. The CDR3 contains 16 residues. The CDR3 loop reads CASSLGDYVRADTQYF. The CDR3 DNA sequence: TGTGCCAGCAGCTTGGGGGACTATGTCCGGGCAGATACGCAGTATTTT.